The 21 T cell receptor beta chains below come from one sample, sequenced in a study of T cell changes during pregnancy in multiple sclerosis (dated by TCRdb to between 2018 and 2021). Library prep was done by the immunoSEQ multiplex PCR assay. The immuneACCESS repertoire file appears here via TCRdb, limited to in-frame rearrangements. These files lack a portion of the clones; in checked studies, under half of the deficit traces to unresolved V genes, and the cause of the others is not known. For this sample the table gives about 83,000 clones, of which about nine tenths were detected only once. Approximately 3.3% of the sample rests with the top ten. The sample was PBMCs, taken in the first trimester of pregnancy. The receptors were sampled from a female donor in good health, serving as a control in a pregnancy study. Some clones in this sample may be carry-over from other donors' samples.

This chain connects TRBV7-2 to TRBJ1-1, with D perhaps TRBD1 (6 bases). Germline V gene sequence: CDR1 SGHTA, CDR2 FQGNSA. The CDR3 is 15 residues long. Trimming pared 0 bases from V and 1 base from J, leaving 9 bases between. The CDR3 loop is CASSLAVGANTEAFF. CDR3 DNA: TGTGCCAGCAGCTTAGCAGTGGGGGCGAACACTGAAGCTTTCTTT.

The CDR3 is CASDPGDRAYEQYF. DNA for the CDR3: TGTGCCAGCGATCCGGGAGATCGAGCTTACGAGCAGTACTTC. The gene calls are TRBV2 and TRBJ2-7; TRBD2 might be the D (6 bases). The V end lost 8 bases, the J end lost 4 bases, and 18 bases lay between the germline ends. This CDR3 contains 14 residues. Germline CDR1 is SNHLY and CDR2 is FYNNEI.

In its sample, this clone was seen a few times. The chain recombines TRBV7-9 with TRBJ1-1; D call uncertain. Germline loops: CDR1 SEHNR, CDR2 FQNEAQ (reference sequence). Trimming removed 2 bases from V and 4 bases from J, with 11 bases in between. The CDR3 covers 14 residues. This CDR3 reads CASSLFEAPTEAFF. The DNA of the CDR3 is TGTGCCAGCAGCTTATTCGAGGCCCCCACTGAAGCTTTCTTT.

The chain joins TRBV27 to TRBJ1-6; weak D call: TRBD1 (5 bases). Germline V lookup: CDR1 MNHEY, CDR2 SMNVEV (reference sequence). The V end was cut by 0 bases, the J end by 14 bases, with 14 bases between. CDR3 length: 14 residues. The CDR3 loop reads CASSLSGPQNTLHF. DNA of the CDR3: TGTGCCAGCAGTTTATCGGGGCCTCAAAATACCCTCCACTTT.

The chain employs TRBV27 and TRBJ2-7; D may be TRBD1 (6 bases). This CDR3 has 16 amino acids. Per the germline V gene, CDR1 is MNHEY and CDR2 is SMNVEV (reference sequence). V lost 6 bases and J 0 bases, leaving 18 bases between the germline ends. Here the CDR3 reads CASRPTGLLGSYEQYF. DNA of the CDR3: TGTGCCAGCAGGCCTACAGGGCTCCTAGGCTCCTACGAGCAGTACTTC.

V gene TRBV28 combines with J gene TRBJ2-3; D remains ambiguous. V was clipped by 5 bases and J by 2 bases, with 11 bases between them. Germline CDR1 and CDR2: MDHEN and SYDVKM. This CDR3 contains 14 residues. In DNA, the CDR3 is TGTGCCAGCAGTACCAGTAAAACCACAGATACGCAGTATTTT. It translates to CASSTSKTTDTQYF.

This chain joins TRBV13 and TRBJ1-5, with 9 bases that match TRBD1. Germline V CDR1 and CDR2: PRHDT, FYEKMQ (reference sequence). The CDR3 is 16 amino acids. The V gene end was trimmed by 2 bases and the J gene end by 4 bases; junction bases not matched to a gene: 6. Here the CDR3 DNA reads TGTGCCAGCAGCTTAAGGGGACAGGGCCTAAATCAGCCCCAGCATTTT. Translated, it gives CASSLRGQGLNQPQHF.

For the CDR3, the DNA is TGTGCCAGCAGTTTTCTGGCAATGAACACTGAAGCTTTCTTT. This encodes CASSFLAMNTEAFF. The chain links TRBV6-9 to TRBJ1-1; D is undetermined. The CDR3 spans 14 residues. Per germline, CDR1 MNHGY and CDR2 SVAAGI. Trimming took off 4 bases at V and 0 bases at J, with 9 bases between the two ends.

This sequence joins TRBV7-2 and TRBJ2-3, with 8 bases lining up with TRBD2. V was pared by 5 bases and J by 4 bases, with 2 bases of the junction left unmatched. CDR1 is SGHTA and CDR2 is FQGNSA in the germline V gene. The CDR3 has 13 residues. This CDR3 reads CASSPGGADTQYF. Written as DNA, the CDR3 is TGTGCCAGCAGCCCGGGGGGGGCAGATACGCAGTATTTT.

The chain's CDR3 is CASSPRSGTEAFF. Written as DNA, the CDR3 is TGTGCCAGTAGTCCGAGGTCGGGCACTGAAGCTTTCTTT. This chain uses TRBV19 with TRBJ1-1; D gene unclear. Germline V CDR1 and CDR2: LNHDA, SQIVND (reference sequence). The CDR3 is made up of 13 amino acids. Trimming left V 5 bases short and J 4 bases short, with 11 bases between.

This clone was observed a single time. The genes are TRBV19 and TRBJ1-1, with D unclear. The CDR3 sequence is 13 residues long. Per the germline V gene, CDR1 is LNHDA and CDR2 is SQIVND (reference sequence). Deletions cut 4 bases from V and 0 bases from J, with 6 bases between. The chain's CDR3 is CASSNIMNTEAFF. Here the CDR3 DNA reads TGTGCCAGTAGTAATATTATGAACACTGAAGCTTTCTTT.

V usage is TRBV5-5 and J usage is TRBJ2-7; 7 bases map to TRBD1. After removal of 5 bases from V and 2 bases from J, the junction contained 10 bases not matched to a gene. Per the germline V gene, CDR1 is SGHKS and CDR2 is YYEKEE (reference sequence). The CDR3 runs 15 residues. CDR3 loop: CASRDLGQDTYEQYF. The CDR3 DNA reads TGTGCCAGCAGGGACCTAGGACAGGACACCTACGAGCAGTACTTC. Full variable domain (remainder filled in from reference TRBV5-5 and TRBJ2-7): DAGVTQSPTHLIKTRGQQVTLRCSPISGHKSVSWYQQVLGQGPQFIFQYYEKEERGRGNFPDRFSARQFPNYSSELNVNALLLGDSALYLCASRDLGQDTYEQYFGPGTRLTVT.

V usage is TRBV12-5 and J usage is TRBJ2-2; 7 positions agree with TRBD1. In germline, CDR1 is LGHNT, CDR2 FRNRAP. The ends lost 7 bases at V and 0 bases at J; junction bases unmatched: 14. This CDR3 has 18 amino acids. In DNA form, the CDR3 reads TGTGCTAGTGCCCAGACAGGGATTGGGTTAGCGAACACCGGGGAGCTGTTTTTT. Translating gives CASAQTGIGLANTGELFF.

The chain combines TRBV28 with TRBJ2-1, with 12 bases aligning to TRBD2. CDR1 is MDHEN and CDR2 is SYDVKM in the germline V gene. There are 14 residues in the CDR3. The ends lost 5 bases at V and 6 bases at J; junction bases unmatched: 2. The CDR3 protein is CASSLAGGANEQFF. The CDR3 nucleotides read TGTGCCAGCAGTCTAGCGGGAGGGGCCAATGAGCAGTTCTTC. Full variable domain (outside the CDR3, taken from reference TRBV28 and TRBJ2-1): DVKVTQSSRYLVKRTGEKVFLECVQDMDHENMFWYRQDPGLGLRLIYFSYDVKMKEKGDIPEGYSVSREKKERFSLILESASTNQTSMYLCASSLAGGANEQFFGPGTRLTVL.

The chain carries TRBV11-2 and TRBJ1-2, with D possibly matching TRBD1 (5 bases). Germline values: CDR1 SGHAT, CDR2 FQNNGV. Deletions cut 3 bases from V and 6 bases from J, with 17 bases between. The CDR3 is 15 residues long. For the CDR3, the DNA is TGTGCCAGCAGCTTCAAGCCAGGGAAGGGCCATGGCTACACCTTC. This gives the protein CASSFKPGKGHGYTF.

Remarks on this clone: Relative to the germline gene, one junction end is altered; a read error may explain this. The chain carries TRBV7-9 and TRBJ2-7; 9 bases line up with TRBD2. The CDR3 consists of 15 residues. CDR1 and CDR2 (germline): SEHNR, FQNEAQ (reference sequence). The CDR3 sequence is CASSSVAGASSEQYF. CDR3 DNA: TGTGCCAGCAGCTCCGTAGCGGGAGCCTCCTCCGAGCAGTACTTC.

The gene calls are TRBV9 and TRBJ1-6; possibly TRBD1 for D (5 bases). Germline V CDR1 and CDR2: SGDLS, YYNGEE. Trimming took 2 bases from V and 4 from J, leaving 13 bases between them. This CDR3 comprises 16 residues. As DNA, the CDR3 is TGTGCCAGCAGCGTTGGGGGAGGGCAGTATAATTCACCCCTCCACTTT. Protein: CASSVGGGQYNSPLHF.

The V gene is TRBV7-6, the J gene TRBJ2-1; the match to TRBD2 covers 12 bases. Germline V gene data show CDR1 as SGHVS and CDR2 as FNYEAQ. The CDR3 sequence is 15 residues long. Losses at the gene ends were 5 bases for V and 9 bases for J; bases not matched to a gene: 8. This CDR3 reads CASSPGLAGSIEQFF. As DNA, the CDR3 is TGTGCCAGCAGCCCAGGACTAGCGGGATCCATTGAGCAGTTCTTC.

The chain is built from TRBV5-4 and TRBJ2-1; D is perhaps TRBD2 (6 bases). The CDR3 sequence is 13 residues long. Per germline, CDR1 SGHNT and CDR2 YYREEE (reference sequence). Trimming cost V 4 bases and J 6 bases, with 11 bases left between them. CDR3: CASSREFRNEQFF. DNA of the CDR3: TGTGCCAGCAGCCGGGAGTTCCGCAATGAGCAGTTCTTC.

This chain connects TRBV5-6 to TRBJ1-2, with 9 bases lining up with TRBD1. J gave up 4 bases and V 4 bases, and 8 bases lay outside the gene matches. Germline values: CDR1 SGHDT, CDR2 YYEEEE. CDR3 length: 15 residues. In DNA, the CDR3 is TGTGCCAGCAGCGCATGGGGACAGGGCTCCTATGGCTACACCTTC. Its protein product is CASSAWGQGSYGYTF.

As DNA, the CDR3 is TGTGCCAGCAGTGAATTCTACAGCCACTCCTACGAGCAGTACTTC. Translated, it gives CASSEFYSHSYEQYF. The gene calls are TRBV25-1 and TRBJ2-7; D is ambiguous. The germline gives CDR1 MGHDK, CDR2 SYGVNS. This CDR3 comprises 15 residues. V was shortened by 1 base and J by 0 bases, with 10 bases between the two germline ends.